This T cell receptor beta chain is from a study of blood T cell repertoires in COVID-19. Study-level background: The United States, Italy and Spain provided the acute and convalescent COVID-19 samples. PBMCs, B-cell-depleted T cells, or T cells were the source of the cDNA or gDNA that made up the material.

The table came from immunoSEQ multiplex PCR; TCRdb's copy has only in-frame clones and leaves some out. The data show some 150,000 clones, approximately 80% seen once. In its sample, this clone was seen a few times. The CDR3 covers 14 residues. J gave up 5 bases and V 4 bases, and 4 bases lay outside the gene matches. CDR1 and CDR2 from the germline V gene are KGHSY and FQNENV. The clonotype was recovered from a man aged 45 to 65 who had recovered from COVID-19. This sequence joins TRBV16 and TRBJ1-2; 10 bases agree with TRBD1. Input material: PBMCs or T cells enriched from blood (not recorded which). The CDR3 loop reads CASSPGTGDYGYTF. Here the CDR3 DNA reads TGTGCCAGCAGCCCCGGGACAGGGGATTATGGCTACACCTTC.